These 11 T cell receptor beta chains were sequenced from one sample in a study of T cells in Graves' hyperthyroidism and ophthalmopathy. Researchers took RNA transcripts and amplified the TCR beta CDR3 regions from them. Initially, a first-round RT-PCR of the TCR CDR3 employed the HTBI primer set. TCRdb re-called the multiplex PCR reads with MiXCR, one entry per CDR3 protein. The sample lists hundreds of thousands of distinct CDR3 sequences; 22% were seen once. Input material: blood. The source of these receptors is a man aged 30-40 years with Graves' ophthalmopathy.

This clonotype was seen repeatedly, ten times or more. V gene TRBV9 combines with J gene TRBJ2-5, with 7 bases aligning to TRBD2. The germline V gene encodes CDR1 SGDLS and CDR2 YYNGEE. There are 16 residues in the CDR3. The ends lost 4 bases at V and 1 base at J; junction bases unmatched: 10. CDR3: CASSSDPSGRQETQYF. The CDR3 bases are TGTGCCAGCAGCTCTGATCCTAGCGGACGCCAAGAGACCCAGTACTTC.

As to this clonotype: A much more abundant neighbour one base away suggests this may be a read error. This rearrangement joins TRBV11-2 to TRBJ2-1; D is perhaps TRBD2 (6 bases). Looked up from germline, CDR1 is SGHAT and CDR2 is FQNNGV. CDR3 length: 16 amino acids. CDR3 residues: CASTQGLASTFNGQFF. The CDR3 coding sequence is TGTGCCAGCACCCAAGGGCTAGCGTCAACGTTCAATGGGCAGTTCTTC.

This clonotype was observed a few times. V gene TRBV24-1 combines with J gene TRBJ2-5, with TRBD1 identical over 9 bases. V lost 3 bases and J lost 6; bases outside the gene matches: 4. The CDR3 length is 14 residues. The germline V gene encodes CDR1 KGHDR and CDR2 SFDVKD. CDR3 in DNA: TGTGCCACCAGTGATCGGGGACAGGGAAAGACCCAGTACTTC. It yields the protein CATSDRGQGKTQYF.

This clonotype was recorded many times. The junction and the germline gene differ at one end; a read error may be behind it. V and J are TRBV2 and TRBJ2-3; D gene ambiguous. This CDR3 has 12 residues. Germline V gene lookup returns CDR1 SNHLY and CDR2 FYNNEI. The CDR3 DNA reads as TGTGCCAGCCGTGAGAATCCCAATACGCAGTATTTT. Amino acid sequence: CASRENPNTQYF.

This clonotype was counted at least ten times. The rearrangement joins TRBV5-1 to TRBJ2-1; no clear D. The V end lost 0 bases, the J end lost 9 bases, and 4 bases lay between the germline ends. CDR1 is SGHRS and CDR2 is YFSETQ in the germline V gene. The CDR3 consists of 11 residues. The CDR3, as DNA: TGCGCCAGCAGCTTGGCACTTGAGCAGTTCTTC. This encodes CASSLALEQFF.

Details on this clonotype: A much larger clone differs by one base, so this may be a read error. The chain carries TRBV3-1 and TRBJ2-1; D is perhaps TRBD1 (5 bases). Germline lookup yields CDR1 LGHDT and CDR2 YNNKEL (reference sequence). Trimming left V 4 bases short and J 5 bases short, with 15 bases between. The length of the CDR3 is 15 residues. Here the CDR3 reads CASSRVGVAHNEQFF. The CDR3 region has the DNA TGTGCCAGCAGCCGGGTAGGGGTGGCCCACAATGAGCAGTTCTTC.

The chain employs TRBV6-1 and TRBJ1-1; possible D gene TRBD1, 5 bases. V lost 6 bases and J lost 9, with 20 bases in between. The germline gives CDR1 MNHNS, CDR2 SASEGT. This CDR3 region has 14 residues. CDR3: CASRASGPTGKAFF. The CDR3 coding sequence is TGTGCCAGCAGGGCCTCGGGACCCACGGGGAAAGCTTTCTTT.

The V call is TRBV10-3, the J call TRBJ2-7; D ambiguous. The CDR3 runs to 12 residues. Deletions cut 10 bases from V and 5 bases from J, with 15 bases between. Germline CDR1 and CDR2: ENHRY and SYGVKD. The CDR3 here is CATITEMDEQYF. CDR3 sequence (DNA): TGTGCCACCATTACCGAGATGGACGAGCAGTACTTC.

This clonotype was recorded many times. The chain links TRBV5-1 to TRBJ2-1; 11 bases agree with TRBD2. This CDR3 spans 16 amino acids. Germline lookup yields CDR1 SGHRS and CDR2 YFSETQ. With 2 bases clipped from V and 5 bases from J, the junction kept 6 bases outside the gene matches. Here the CDR3 DNA reads TGCGCCAGCAGCTTTACTAGCGGGAGCTCAAACAATGAGCAGTTCTTC. The encoded protein is CASSFTSGSSNNEQFF.

This clonotype was observed a few times. The chain is built from TRBV30 and TRBJ1-6; 8 nucleotides match TRBD1. Germline CDR1 GTSNPN, CDR2 SVGIG (reference sequence). V lost 3 bases, J lost 9 bases, and 7 bases stayed unmatched. The CDR3 covers 14 residues. The CDR3 DNA follows: TGTGCCTGGAGCCCAGGACAGGGTACTTCACCCCTCCACTTT. Translation gives CAWSPGQGTSPLHF.

This clonotype has a single count. Germline and junction disagree at one end, which may indicate a read error. The chain uses TRBV5-1 and TRBJ2-1; TRBD1 might be the D (5 bases). CDR3 length equals 15 residues. CDR1 SGHRS and CDR2 YFSETQ come from the germline V gene. In nucleotides, the CDR3 is TGTGCCAGCAGCTTGGGGAAAGGGGTGAACAATGAGCAGTTCTTC. This sequence encodes CASSLGKGVNNEQFF.